Listed below are T cell receptor beta chains from one sample, sequenced in a study of OX40 agonist ivuxolimab in advanced cancers. This table comes from immunoSEQ multiplex PCR, and its TCRdb copy is limited to in-frame clones, with some not included. The repertoire includes about 65,000 clones, over 85% of them detected once, and roughly 1% sits in the top ten. Sample: CD4+ or CD8+ T cells sorted from blood, taken in a trial of the OX40 agonist ivuxolimab. These TCRs come from an adult with an advanced solid tumor such as melanoma, head and neck, liver or kidney cancer. Each CDR3 is given with its conserved first and last residue. The D gene is left open where the match is weak. The size field is filled for only some rows; it gives once, few, many or a size class.

v_gene	d_gene	abundance	j_gene	CDR3aa	CDR3nt
TRBV5-1	-	-	TRBJ1-1	CASRSQALNTEAFF	TGCGCCAGCAGGAGTCAGGCTCTTAACACTGAAGCTTTCTTT
TRBV5-4	-	-	TRBJ2-6	CASSLRGSGANVLTF	TGTGCCAGCAGCTTACGTGGCTCTGGGGCCAACGTCCTGACTTTC
TRBV5-8	-	-	TRBJ2-3	CASTLWTQTDTQYF	TGTGCCAGCACACTGTGGACACAAACAGATACGCAGTATTTT
TRBV5-4	TRBD1	-	TRBJ2-3	CASSLGQGATDTQYF	TGTGCCAGCAGCTTGGGACAGGGGGCAACAGATACGCAGTATTTT
TRBV7-9	TRBD1	-	TRBJ2-7	CASSRGQGYEQYF	TGTGCCAGCAGCCGGGGACAGGGCTACGAGCAGTACTTC
TRBV7-9	-	-	TRBJ1-1	CASSLDLGPNTEAFF	TGTGCCAGCAGCTTAGATCTAGGGCCTAACACTGAAGCTTTCTTT
TRBV11-2	-	-	TRBJ2-7	CASSSIKSSYEQYF	TGTGCCAGCAGCTCCATCAAGAGCTCCTACGAGCAGTACTTC
TRBV19	TRBD1	-	TRBJ1-2	CASSTTRQGANGYTF	TGTGCCAGTAGTACAACGCGACAGGGGGCGAATGGCTACACCTTC
TRBV6-1	-	-	TRBJ1-2	CASSGEGQSNYGYTF	TGTGCCAGCAGTGGAGAAGGACAGTCTAACTATGGCTACACCTTC
TRBV7-2	TRBD2	-	TRBJ2-1	CASSSSGDQYNEQFF	TGTGCCAGCAGCTCCAGCGGGGACCAATACAATGAGCAGTTCTTC
TRBV7-2	TRBD1	few	TRBJ2-7	CASSPGTEYEQYF	TGTGCCAGCAGCCCGGGGACAGAGTACGAGCAGTACTTC